This T cell receptor beta chain was profiled in a study of T cells in Graves' hyperthyroidism and ophthalmopathy. Study-wide context: Peripheral blood specimens were obtained at initial diagnosis, prior to any treatment. Notes on the study in general: Among clonotypes expanded in thyroid above 0.001, most were also found in blood.

The CDR3 regions of TCR beta were amplified from RNA transcripts. The HTBI set primed first-round TCR CDR3 RT-PCR. In TCRdb, the multiplex PCR reads were re-called with MiXCR into one record per CDR3 protein. The sample shows 550,000 to 650,000 distinct CDR3 sequences, 12% to 15% of them seen only once. This clonotype was detected a few times. Antigen specificity is unknown. Exclusions: uncontrolled infection, other autoimmune disease, pregnancy, lactation. The CDR3 contains 14 residues. Per the germline V gene, CDR1 is ENHRY and CDR2 is SYGVKD. V lost 10 bases, J lost 2 bases, and 18 bases lay in between.

The origin of this receptor is a woman between 40 and 50 years old with Graves' hyperthyroidism. The V and J genes are TRBV10-3 and TRBJ2-7, with D unresolved. The source material was blood. The DNA of the CDR3 is TGTGCCACCCGGACGGCTTCTGGTACCTACGAGCAGTACTTC. Amino acid sequence: CATRTASGTYEQYF.